The present TCR beta chain was sequenced within a study of blood T cell repertoires in COVID-19. Study-wide background: T cells, B-cell-depleted T cells, or PBMCs supplied cDNA or gDNA.

This study enrolled people aged about 18 to 100 from under 25 US geographic areas. All recovered Cohort 3 donors got two negative PCRs, got clearance, or saw symptom resolution. Germline values: CDR1 MDHEN, CDR2 SYDVKM. The ends were cut back, 4 bases at V and 4 bases at J, with 25 bases in the middle. This CDR3 region has 18 residues. Per the authors' pipeline: Reference gene primer amplification yielded estimated nucleated cell counts. The protocol was immunoSEQ multiplex PCR, while the TCRdb copy is restricted to in-frame clones and leaves out a portion. For V, J and clone size, that table is used; D and trimming come from the DNA. This sample yields 190,000 or so clones, of which roughly 88% are seen a single time; over 7.5% belongs to the top ten.

The chain carries TRBV28 and TRBJ2-5; weak D call: TRBD2 (6 bases). The origin of this receptor is a woman in her twenties or thirties who had recovered from COVID-19. Sequencing input: PBMCs or T cells enriched from blood (not recorded which). The CDR3 here is CASSSSIYYGSSGETQYF. CDR3 coding DNA: TGTGCCAGCAGTTCCTCGATTTATTACGGGAGTAGCGGAGAGACCCAGTACTTC.